The 17 T cell receptor beta chains below all came from one sample that was sequenced in a study of human T cells and chemical hapten exposure. TCRdb reanalysed the RACE reads using MiXCR and keeps one entry per CDR3 protein. Here the sample spans 150,000 to 200,000 distinct CDR3 sequences, around 25% being singletons. Time point given: patch test 3, about 24 weeks after DPC sensitization. Specified treatment: therapeutic diphenylcyclopropenone sensitization with weekly scalp DPC. Material: whole blood, obtained in connection with sensitization to the hapten diphenylcyclopropenone (DPC). The receptors here all came from a woman between 40 and 50 years old with alopecia areata. Some clones in this sample may be carry-over from other donors' samples.

CDR3 sequence (DNA): TGTGCCACCAGTGTTGCCGGGAGGGCCCAGAATGAGCAGTTCTTC. This sequence encodes CATSVAGRAQNEQFF. The rearrangement uses TRBV24-1 and TRBJ2-1; 8 positions agree with TRBD2. V trimming: 5 bases; J trimming: 7 bases; junction bases outside the gene matches: 9. Germline lookup yields CDR1 KGHDR and CDR2 SFDVKD. The CDR3 contains 15 residues.

There are a few counts of this clonotype. CDR3 nucleotides: TGTGCCAGCAGTCCTCGACAGGGTCATAATTCACCCCTCCACTTT. Translated: CASSPRQGHNSPLHF. The gene calls are TRBV12-3 or TRBV12-4 and TRBJ1-6; 7 positions match TRBD1. The CDR3 has 15 residues. V lost 5 bases, J lost 5 bases, and 6 bases stayed unmatched.

The chain employs TRBV7-2 and TRBJ2-3; the match to TRBD2 covers 8 bases. This CDR3 spans 17 amino acids. The germline CDR1 and CDR2 sequences are SGHTA and FQGNSA. Germline trimming cut 0 bases from V and 0 bases from J; bases unmatched to any gene: 5. The CDR3 is CASSLASSSGSTDTQYF. CDR3 coding DNA: TGTGCCAGCAGCTTAGCAAGCTCTAGCGGGAGCACAGATACGCAGTATTTT.

The rearrangement links TRBV6-1 to TRBJ2-6, with TRBD2 as a possible D gene (6 bases). Germline assignment: CDR1 MNHNS and CDR2 SASEGT. Trimming shortened V by 5 bases and J by 5 bases, and 7 bases separated the two germline ends. This CDR3 contains 13 residues. The CDR3 bases are TGTGCCAGCAGTCGGGAGAGGGCCAACGTCCTGACTTTC. Translating it yields CASSRERANVLTF.

This clonotype has more than one count but fewer than ten. This chain joins TRBV28 and TRBJ2-5; TRBD1 matches at 7 bases. From germline, CDR1 is MDHEN and CDR2 SYDVKM. The CDR3 is 16 amino acids. Unmatched junction bases numbered 11, after V lost 5 bases and J lost 2 bases. The CDR3 DNA reads as TGTGCCAGCAGTCCATACCGACAGGGAACTCAAGAGACCCAGTACTTC. Protein: CASSPYRQGTQETQYF.

V gene TRBV28 combines with J gene TRBJ2-5, with D maybe TRBD1 (6 bases). Germline V lookup: CDR1 MDHEN, CDR2 SYDVKM. V lost 6 bases and J lost 1, with 12 bases in between. The CDR3 runs to 14 residues. CDR3 sequence reads: CASSPGQIQETQYF. CDR3 DNA: TGTGCCAGCAGCCCAGGACAGATCCAAGAGACCCAGTACTTC.

This rearrangement joins TRBV11-2 to TRBJ2-1; perhaps D is TRBD1 or TRBD2 (6 bases each). The V end lost 1 base, the J end lost 1 base, and 11 bases lay between the germline ends. The CDR3 length is 16 residues. Germline V gene data show CDR1 as SGHAT and CDR2 as FQNNGV. The CDR3 spells CASSLAGAGSYNEQFF. The DNA of the CDR3 is TGTGCCAGCAGCTTAGCAGGGGCGGGGTCCTACAATGAGCAGTTCTTC.

CDR3 residues: CASSLGTFSYNEQFF. The CDR3 nucleotides are TGTGCCAGCAGCTTAGGGACTTTCTCCTACAATGAGCAGTTCTTC. The rearrangement links TRBV7-9 to TRBJ2-1, with TRBD2 as a possible D gene (5 bases). The CDR3 runs to 15 residues. Germline V gene lookup returns CDR1 SEHNR and CDR2 FQNEAQ (reference sequence). V was trimmed by 1 base and J by 0 bases, leaving 7 bases between them.

This clonotype was found a few times. The chain has TRBV10-3 and TRBJ2-1; a possible D gene is TRBD2 (6 bases). The CDR3 totals 17 residues. Deletions cut 2 bases from V and 7 bases from J, with 21 bases between. CDR1 and CDR2 from the germline V gene are ENHRY and SYGVKD. CDR3 loop: CAISEPSARPGRNEQFF. The CDR3 DNA follows: TGTGCCATCAGTGAGCCCTCCGCCAGGCCGGGGAGGAATGAGCAGTTCTTC.

The chain joins TRBV28 to TRBJ2-3; D call uncertain. Deletions cut 7 bases from V and 3 bases from J, with 17 bases between. Germline CDR1 reads MDHEN; CDR2 reads SYDVKM. The CDR3 sequence is 15 residues long. In nucleotides, the CDR3 is TGTGCCAGCACCGGGTGGTCCCTGAGGACAGATACGCAGTATTTT. Amino acid sequence: CASTGWSLRTDTQYF.

This clonotype was recorded at least ten times. The chain joins TRBV20-1 to TRBJ2-3; weak D call: TRBD1 (5 bases). Germline CDR1 DFQATT, CDR2 SNEGSKA (reference sequence). V dropped 5 bases and J dropped 3 bases, with 18 bases sitting between them. This CDR3 region has 15 residues. The CDR3 here is CSAHRAGKETDTQYF. In DNA form, the CDR3 reads TGCAGTGCTCATAGGGCAGGGAAGGAGACAGATACGCAGTATTTT.

The rearrangement joins TRBV7-2 to TRBJ2-4; 12 nucleotides match TRBD2. The V segment lost 1 base and the J segment 10 bases; nucleotides outside the gene matches: 5. This CDR3 has 15 residues. The germline V gene has CDR1 SGHTA and CDR2 FQGNSA. For the CDR3, the DNA is TGTGCCAGCAGCTTAGTAGCTAGCGGGAGGGGGATTCAGTACTTC. Translating it yields CASSLVASGRGIQYF.

About this clonotype itself: One junction end does not reproduce the germline sequence, and a read error may be involved. The chain has TRBV7-3 and TRBJ2-5; unclear D gene. Germline CDR1 reads SGHTA; CDR2 reads FQGTGA. The CDR3 length is 12 residues. CDR3 bases: TGTGCCAGCAGCCCTGGTCAAGGGACCCAGTACTTC. Translation gives CASSPGQGTQYF.

The count of this clonotype is one. CDR3 DNA: TGCGCCAGCAGCCAGTCTTCAGGGAGCCTCTACGAGCAGTACTTC. It specifies CASSQSSGSLYEQYF. The chain couples TRBV4-3 to TRBJ2-7, with D perhaps being TRBD1 or TRBD2 (5 bases each). CDR1 is LGHNA, CDR2 YSLEER, per germline. Trimming stripped 3 bases from V and 3 bases from J, with 15 bases between. The CDR3 totals 15 residues.

The chain is built from TRBV7-9 and TRBJ2-1, with D possibly matching TRBD2 (6 bases). Trimming cost V 5 bases and J 4 bases, with 15 bases left between them. Per germline, CDR1 SEHNR and CDR2 FQNEAQ (reference sequence). The CDR3 totals 15 residues. DNA for the CDR3: TGTGCCAGCAGCCTCCGGGTAGCGGTATACAATGAGCAGTTCTTC. Its translation is CASSLRVAVYNEQFF.

This clonotype was seen a handful of times. The chain links TRBV10-3 to TRBJ1-5, with TRBD1 matching over 7 bases. V shed 11 bases and J 3 bases; nucleotides not matched to a gene: 7. The germline gives CDR1 ENHRY, CDR2 SYGVKD. The CDR3 runs 13 residues. The CDR3 reads CAAKGQYNQPQHF. In DNA form, the CDR3 reads TGTGCCGCCAAGGGACAGTACAATCAGCCCCAGCATTTT.

The rearrangement links TRBV5-5 to TRBJ2-5, with 9 bases that match TRBD2. The germline V gene has CDR1 SGHKS and CDR2 YYEKEE (reference sequence). The trim removed 4 bases at V and 3 bases at J, leaving 16 bases unmatched. The CDR3 consists of 18 residues. The CDR3 nucleotides read TGTGCCAGCAGCCCCAAACCATTGACTAGCGGTTCGGAAGAGACCCAGTACTTC. It codes for CASSPKPLTSGSEETQYF.